The 18 T cell receptor beta chains below were found in one sample sequenced in a study of T cell responses to AZD1222 COVID-19 vaccine. Method: immunoSEQ multiplex PCR; TCRdb's copy keeps in-frame clones and lacks some. The data show under 150,000 clones, about 93% seen once. The sequencing here drew on peripheral blood, taken on day 0 of AZD1222 vaccination. Receptors were obtained from an adult in good health.

The chain recombines TRBV29-1 with TRBJ2-1; 10 bases map to TRBD2. CDR1 is SQVTM and CDR2 is ANQGSEA in the germline V gene. The CDR3 is 13 residues long. The ends lost 8 bases at V and 8 bases at J; junction bases unmatched: 9. CDR3 in DNA: TGCAGCTTTACCAGCGGGAGGGCCCATGAGCAGTTCTTC. It codes for CSFTSGRAHEQFF.

V gene TRBV10-3 combines with J gene TRBJ1-1; D is unresolved. The V gene lost 3 bases and the J gene lost 10 bases, with 9 bases spanning the gap. CDR1 ENHRY and CDR2 SYGVKD come from the germline V gene. The CDR3 has 11 residues. CDR3 coding DNA: TGTGCCATCAGTGAAAGGCTTTCAGCTTTCTTT. This codes for CAISERLSAFF.

The CDR3 DNA follows: TGCGCCAGCAGCCCTAGAAGGGGGGGAGGATACGAGCAGTACTTC. Its protein is CASSPRRGGGYEQYF. V usage is TRBV4-1 and J usage is TRBJ2-7, with D maybe TRBD2 (7 bases). The CDR3 spans 15 residues. The V gene's germline CDR1 is MGHRA and CDR2 YSYEKL. With 4 bases removed from V and 4 bases from J, the gap between germline ends came to 17 bases.

The chain combines TRBV7-9 with TRBJ2-7, with D perhaps matching TRBD1 (6 bases). The V end was cut by 3 bases, the J end by 3 bases, with 12 bases between. Germline CDR1 SEHNR, CDR2 FQNEAQ (reference sequence). This CDR3 has 14 residues. DNA for the CDR3: TGTGCCAGCAGCTTGCCCGGGACAAACTACGAGCAGTACTTC. It codes for CASSLPGTNYEQYF.

The chain joins TRBV27 to TRBJ1-5, with 7 nucleotides matching TRBD1. Germline trimming cut 0 bases from V and 3 bases from J; bases unmatched to any gene: 11. The germline V gene encodes CDR1 MNHEY and CDR2 SMNVEV (reference sequence). This CDR3 has 18 residues. The chain's CDR3 is CASSLSPGGPGYNQPQHF. In DNA form, the CDR3 reads TGTGCCAGCAGTTTATCCCCAGGGGGGCCGGGCTACAATCAGCCCCAGCATTTT.

Only a few counts were recorded for this clone. V and J are TRBV19 and TRBJ1-1, with TRBD1 as a possible D gene (5 bases). V lost 6 bases to trimming and J lost 6 bases, with 26 bases between them. Germline V gene sequence: CDR1 LNHDA, CDR2 SQIVND (reference sequence). The CDR3 runs to 17 residues. The CDR3 sequence: CASSRLSSGFMGAEAFF. The DNA for the CDR3 is TGTGCCAGTAGCCGACTTTCATCGGGGTTTATGGGGGCTGAAGCTTTCTTT.

This rearrangement joins TRBV9 to TRBJ2-7, with D perhaps being TRBD1 or TRBD2 (5 bases each). Germline loops: CDR1 SGDLS, CDR2 YYNGEE. With 7 bases removed from V and 5 bases from J, the gap between germline ends came to 10 bases. This CDR3 is 11 amino acids long. The DNA for the CDR3 is TGTGCCAGCGGGCTGGGGGACGAGCAGTACTTC. Its translation is CASGLGDEQYF.

Concerning this clone: Relative to the germline gene, one junction end is altered; a read error may explain this. DNA for the CDR3: TGTGCTAGCAGCTTAGGTTTAAGGGATCGAGATACGCAGTATTTT. Residues: CASSLGLRDRDTQYF. The gene calls are TRBV7-7 and TRBJ2-3; D gene unclear. The CDR3 is 15 residues long. Germline V gene sequence: CDR1 SSHAT, CDR2 FNYEAQ (reference sequence).

The chain combines TRBV19 with TRBJ1-5; weak D call: TRBD1 (6 bases). Germline CDR1 LNHDA, CDR2 SQIVND (reference sequence). This CDR3 has 16 residues. V gave up 2 bases and J gave up 5 bases, with 16 bases separating them. CDR3 coding DNA: TGTGCCAGTAGTATATACAGGGATCTTAGGGATCAGCCCCAGCATTTT. Amino acids: CASSIYRDLRDQPQHF.

The CDR3 here is CASSLNPPPAGGTNEQFF. In nucleotides, the CDR3 is TGTGCCAGCAGCTTAAACCCCCCACCAGCGGGAGGGACCAATGAGCAGTTCTTC. The chain uses TRBV7-3 and TRBJ2-1; 10 bases map to TRBD2. The junction had 12 bases not matched to a gene; V was cut back by 1 base and J by 6 bases. The CDR3 consists of 18 residues. Looked up from germline, CDR1 is SGHTA and CDR2 is FQGTGA.

The chain recombines TRBV7-2 with TRBJ2-1; 10 bases match TRBD2. With V trimmed by 5 bases and J by 9 bases, 10 bases remained unmatched. The CDR3 covers 15 residues. Germline CDR1 SGHTA, CDR2 FQGNSA. CDR3 amino acids: CASSPQLAGSGEQFF. CDR3 DNA sequence: TGTGCCAGCAGCCCCCAACTAGCGGGATCTGGTGAGCAGTTCTTC.

The gene calls are TRBV7-2 and TRBJ2-3; D is uncertain. This CDR3 is 13 amino acids long. V lost 5 bases and J 2 bases, leaving 8 bases between the germline ends. Germline V gene data show CDR1 as SGHTA and CDR2 as FQGNSA. In DNA, the CDR3 is TGTGCCAGCAGCACAAGTTACACAGATACGCAGTATTTT. Protein: CASSTSYTDTQYF.

This sequence joins TRBV7-9 and TRBJ1-6; TRBD1 matches 7 bases. Per the germline V gene, CDR1 is SEHNR and CDR2 is FQNEAQ (reference sequence). Trimming at V came to 0 bases and at J to 8 bases, leaving 10 bases not matched to a gene. The CDR3 consists of 17 residues. CDR3 protein: CASSLAKGTASHSPLHF. CDR3 sequence (DNA): TGTGCCAGCAGCTTAGCTAAAGGGACAGCCTCACATTCACCCCTCCACTTT. The whole variable domain, filled in from reference TRBV7-9 and TRBJ1-6, reads DTGVSQNPRHKITKRGQNVTFRCDPISEHNRLYWYRQTLGQGPEFLTYFQNEAQLEKSRLLSDRFSAERPKGSFSTLEIQRTEQGDSAMYLCASSLAKGTASHSPLHFGNGTRLTVT.

J is TRBJ1-4 and V is TRBV19; weak D call: TRBD1 (5 bases). This CDR3 has 13 amino acids. The V end lost 5 bases, the J end lost 11 bases, and 15 bases lay between the germline ends. Germline V lookup: CDR1 LNHDA, CDR2 SQIVND (reference sequence). The CDR3 spells CASSPPVGEKLFF. As DNA, the CDR3 is TGTGCCAGTAGTCCTCCGGTGGGGGAGAAACTGTTTTTT.

CDR3 nucleotides: TGTGCCAGCATGAATACAGGGAGAAACACCATATATTTT. It specifies CASMNTGRNTIYF. V gene TRBV2 combines with J gene TRBJ1-3; D possibly corresponds to TRBD1 (6 bases). The CDR3 sequence is 13 residues long. Germline values: CDR1 SNHLY, CDR2 FYNNEI. V lost 7 bases and J lost 5, with 12 bases in between.

The CDR3 region has the DNA TGCGCCAGCAGCTTGCCAGGGCCCGGCTACACCTTC. Amino acid sequence: CASSLPGPGYTF. This chain uses TRBV5-1 with TRBJ1-2, with D tentatively TRBD1 (5 bases). The germline V and J ends were trimmed by 1 base and 8 bases, with 9 bases remaining between them. Germline loops: CDR1 SGHRS, CDR2 YFSETQ. This CDR3 comprises 12 residues.

This chain uses TRBV27 with TRBJ1-5, with D unresolved. Germline V gene lookup returns CDR1 MNHEY and CDR2 SMNVEV (reference sequence). V was cut by 5 bases and J by 4 bases, with 9 bases left in between. This CDR3 spans 13 amino acids. The CDR3 bases are TGTGCCAGCAGTCTGAACCCAAATCAGCCCCAGCATTTT. It yields the protein CASSLNPNQPQHF.

V and J are TRBV5-1 and TRBJ2-7; D possibly corresponds to TRBD1 (7 bases). This CDR3 has 14 residues. Per germline, CDR1 SGHRS and CDR2 YFSETQ. V lost 4 bases, J lost 2 bases, and 13 bases lay in between. CDR3 region: CASSKTGTPYEQYF. DNA of the CDR3: TGCGCCAGCAGCAAGACAGGGACTCCCTACGAGCAGTACTTC.